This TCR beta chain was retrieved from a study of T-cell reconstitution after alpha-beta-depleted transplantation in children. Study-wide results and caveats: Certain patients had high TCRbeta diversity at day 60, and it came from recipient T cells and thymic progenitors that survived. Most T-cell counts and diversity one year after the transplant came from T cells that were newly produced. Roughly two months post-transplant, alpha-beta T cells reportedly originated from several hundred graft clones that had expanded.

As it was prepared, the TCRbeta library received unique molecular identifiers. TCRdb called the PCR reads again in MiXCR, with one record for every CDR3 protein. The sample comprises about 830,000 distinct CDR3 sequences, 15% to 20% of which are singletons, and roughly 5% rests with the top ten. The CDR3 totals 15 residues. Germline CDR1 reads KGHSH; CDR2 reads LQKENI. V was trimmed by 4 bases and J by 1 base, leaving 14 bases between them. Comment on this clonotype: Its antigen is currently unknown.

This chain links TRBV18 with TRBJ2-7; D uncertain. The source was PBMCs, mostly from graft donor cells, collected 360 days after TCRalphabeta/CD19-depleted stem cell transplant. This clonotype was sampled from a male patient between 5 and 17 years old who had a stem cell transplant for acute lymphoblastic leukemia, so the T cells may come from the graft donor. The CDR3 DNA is TGTGCCAGCTCACGGCATCTGTTGCAATCCTACGAGCAGTACTTC. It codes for CASSRHLLQSYEQYF.